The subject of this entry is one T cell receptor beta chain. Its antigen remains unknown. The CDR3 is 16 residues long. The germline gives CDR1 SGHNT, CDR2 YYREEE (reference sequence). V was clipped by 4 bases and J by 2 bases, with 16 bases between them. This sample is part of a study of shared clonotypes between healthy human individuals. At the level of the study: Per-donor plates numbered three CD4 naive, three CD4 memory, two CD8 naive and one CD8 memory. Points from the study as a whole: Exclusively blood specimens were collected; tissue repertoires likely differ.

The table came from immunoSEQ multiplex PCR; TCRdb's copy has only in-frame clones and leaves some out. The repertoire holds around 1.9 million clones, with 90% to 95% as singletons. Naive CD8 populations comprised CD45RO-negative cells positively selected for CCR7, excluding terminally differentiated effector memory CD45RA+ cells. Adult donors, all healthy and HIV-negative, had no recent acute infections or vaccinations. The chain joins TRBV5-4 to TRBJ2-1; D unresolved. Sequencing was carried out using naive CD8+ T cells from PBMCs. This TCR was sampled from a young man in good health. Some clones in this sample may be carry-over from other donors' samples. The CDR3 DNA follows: TGTGCCAGCAGCGGCCCCCTAGAAACTACCTACAATGAGCAGTTCTTC. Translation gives CASSGPLETTYNEQFF.